These T cell receptor beta chains were read from a single sample in a study of a mutant IDH1 vaccine in newly diagnosed glioma. No antigens are known for them. This table comes from immunoSEQ multiplex PCR, and its TCRdb copy is limited to in-frame clones, with some not included. Here the sample spans 30,000 to 40,000 clones, about four fifths being singletons. The specimen was PBMCs, collected from a glioma patient whose treatment included an IDH1 peptide vaccine. The receptors originated from a man aged 40-55 years with glioma. CDR3s include the opening cysteine and the closing phenylalanine or tryptophan. The D gene is left open where the match is weak. Clone size is stated in some rows and not others, as once, few, many or a class when expanded.

v_gene,abundance,j_gene,d_gene,CDR3nt,CDR3aa
TRBV5-1,-,TRBJ2-5,-,TGCGCCAGCAGCTTGGGCACAGGGACTCAAGAGACCCAGTACTTC,CASSLGTGTQETQYF
TRBV6-5,-,TRBJ2-7,TRBD2,TGTGCCAGCAGTGCAGGACTAGCGGCCTACGAGCAGTACTTC,CASSAGLAAYEQYF
TRBV9,-,TRBJ2-7,-,TGTGCCAGCAGCGTAGAACTAGCACCCCGAGAGCAGTACTTC,CASSVELAPREQYF
TRBV5-6,-,TRBJ2-5,-,TGTGCCAGCAGATTTACGCCTAGCGCAAAAGAGACCCAGTACTTC,CASRFTPSAKETQYF
TRBV28,few,TRBJ2-4,TRBD1,TGTGCCAGCCGGGGACAGGGACTCAACATTCAGTACTTC,CASRGQGLNIQYF
TRBV5-6,-,TRBJ2-5,TRBD1,TGTGCCAGCAGCTGGACAGGGTACGAGACCCAGTACTTC,CASSWTGYETQYF
TRBV2,-,TRBJ1-6,-,TGTGCCAGCAGTGATCCGGGAAGTGAGTCACCCCTCCACTTT,CASSDPGSESPLHF
TRBV28,few,TRBJ2-7,-,TGTGCCAGCAGCGGGGCCGTGGGCGAGCAGTACTTC,CASSGAVGEQYF
TRBV7-9,-,TRBJ2-1,TRBD2,TGTGCCAGCAGCCCCCTAGCGGACGCCTACAATGAGCAGTTCTTC,CASSPLADAYNEQFF
TRBV15,-,TRBJ1-2,-,TGTGCCACCAGCCTGGATGAGTGTGGAAAGACCTATGGCTACACCTTC,CATSLDECGKTYGYTF
TRBV15,-,TRBJ1-6,TRBD1,TGTGCCACCAGCAGTGACAGGGTTAATTCACCCCTCCACTTT,CATSSDRVNSPLHF
TRBV7-2,-,TRBJ2-7,TRBD2,TGTGCCAGCAGCACAGTGGGGGAGGGCCTTTCCGAGCAGTACTTC,CASSTVGEGLSEQYF
TRBV28,-,TRBJ2-7,TRBD1,TGTGCCAGCAGTTTAAGCGGGACAGGGACCTACGAGCAGTACTTC,CASSLSGTGTYEQYF
TRBV21-1,-,TRBJ2-7,-,TGTGCCAGCAGCAAAGTTCCTTCTTTTGGAGGGAGGTTGTCCTACGAGCAGTACTTC,CASSKVPSFGGRLSYEQYF
TRBV21-1,-,TRBJ2-7,-,TGTGCCAGCAGCCTCGGTCGGGAGTCCTACGAGCAGTACTTC,CASSLGRESYEQYF
TRBV7-2,medium-sized,TRBJ2-3,-,TGTGCTATCGGGGCGCAGCACGATACGCAGTATTTT,CAIGAQHDTQYF
TRBV7-3,-,TRBJ2-2,-,TGTGCCAGCAGCCCGGCGCGGCACACCGGGGAGCTGTTTTTT,CASSPARHTGELFF
TRBV7-3,-,TRBJ2-1,-,TGTGCCAGCAGCTTAACGTTCGGGCCGGAGCAGTTCTTC,CASSLTFGPEQFF
TRBV5-1,few,TRBJ2-2,-,TGCGCCAGCAGCTTGGGGGCCGCGGGCCCCGGGGAGCTGTTTTTT,CASSLGAAGPGELFF